Below are 30 T cell receptor beta chains sequenced from a single sample in a study of blood T cell repertoires in COVID-19. Repertoires were generated with immunoSEQ multiplex PCR, while TCRdb's copy carries only in-frame clones and drops some. The sample carries about 170,000 clones, approximately 77% recorded once. The sample comprised peripheral blood. The receptors shown here come from a woman aged 80 or older with active or convalescent COVID-19.

The V gene is TRBV10-1, the J gene TRBJ2-1, with D perhaps matching TRBD2 (5 bases). Germline lookup yields CDR1 WNHNN and CDR2 SYGVQD (reference sequence). With 5 bases removed from V and 0 bases from J, the gap between germline ends came to 14 bases. CDR3 length equals 16 residues. CDR3 sequence reads: CASSHLAPSSYNEQFF. The CDR3 DNA sequence: TGCGCCAGCAGTCATCTAGCCCCCAGCTCCTACAATGAGCAGTTCTTC.

This clone was picked up one time. The rearrangement joins TRBV3-1 (or the pseudogene TRBV3-2) to TRBJ1-1, with a weak D call TRBD1 (5 bases). Trimming cost V 6 bases and J 6 bases, with 20 bases left between them. This CDR3 contains 15 residues. Germline V CDR1 and CDR2: LGHDT, YNNKEL (reference sequence). The DNA of the CDR3 is TGTGCCAGCAGTCGAGAACTGGGGCTAGGGGCTGAAGCTTTCTTT. This sequence encodes CASSRELGLGAEAFF.

This chain joins TRBV13 and TRBJ1-1; no reliable D call. This CDR3 region has 11 residues. V was trimmed by 5 bases and J by 5 bases, leaving 6 bases between them. Germline-derived CDR1 and CDR2 are PRHDT and FYEKMQ (reference sequence). CDR3 sequence: CASSRSTEAFF. The CDR3 DNA reads TGTGCCAGCAGCCGTAGTACTGAAGCTTTCTTT. The variable domain in full, with the rest retrieved from reference TRBV13 and TRBJ1-1, is AAGVIQSPRHLIKEKRETATLKCYPIPRHDTVYWYQQGPGQDPQFLISFYEKMQSDKGSIPDRFSAQQFSDYHSELNMSSLELGDSALYFCASSRSTEAFFGQGTRLTVV.

V and J are TRBV14 and TRBJ1-3; weak D call: TRBD1 (6 bases). The CDR3 consists of 15 residues. Trimming shortened V by 1 base and J by 4 bases, and 11 bases separated the two germline ends. In germline, CDR1 is SGHDN, CDR2 FVKESK. The CDR3 is CASSQGARGGNTIYF. CDR3 nucleotide sequence: TGTGCCAGCAGCCAAGGGGCCAGGGGAGGAAACACCATATATTTT.

The chain is built from TRBV5-1 and TRBJ2-2; D possibly corresponds to TRBD1 (5 bases). Trimming pared 0 bases from V and 5 bases from J, leaving 5 bases between. CDR1 and CDR2 (germline): SGHRS, YFSETQ. The CDR3 covers 13 residues. The CDR3 here is CASSLEGTGELFF. CDR3 nucleotide sequence: TGCGCCAGCAGCTTGGAGGGGACCGGGGAGCTGTTTTTT. Full variable domain (missing parts from reference TRBV5-1 and TRBJ2-2): KAGVTQTPRYLIKTRGQQVTLSCSPISGHRSVSWYQQTPGQGLQFLFEYFSETQRNKGNFPGRFSGRQFSNSRSEMNVSTLELGDSALYLCASSLEGTGELFFGEGSRLTVL.

The rearrangement uses TRBV28 and TRBJ1-3; D is perhaps TRBD1 (6 bases). The CDR3 is 15 residues long. CDR1 is MDHEN, CDR2 SYDVKM, per germline. V shed 5 bases and J shed 0 bases, with 11 bases lying between them. The CDR3 spells CASSGTPSSGNTIYF. CDR3 in DNA: TGTGCCAGCAGTGGGACACCGAGCTCTGGAAACACCATATATTTT.

This clone was counted a few times. The J gene is TRBJ2-1, the V gene TRBV5-8, with D perhaps matching TRBD1 (5 bases). V lost 0 bases, J lost 8 bases, and 12 bases lay in between. Germline-derived CDR1 and CDR2 are SGHTS and YDEGEE. CDR3 size: 14 residues. CDR3 loop: CASSLGQGMYEQFF. CDR3 in DNA: TGTGCCAGCAGCTTGGGGCAGGGAATGTATGAGCAGTTCTTC.

The chain recombines TRBV5-1 with TRBJ1-4; D is uncertain. Germline CDR1 and CDR2: SGHRS and YFSETQ. Trimming took 2 bases from V and 0 from J, leaving 8 bases between them. This CDR3 comprises 15 residues. The CDR3 spells CASSFLSATNEKLFF. The CDR3 nucleotides are TGCGCCAGCAGCTTTTTGAGTGCAACTAATGAAAAACTGTTTTTT.

The chain carries TRBV7-8 and TRBJ1-6; 7 bases match TRBD1. Germline V gene lookup returns CDR1 SGHVS and CDR2 FQNEAQ. V gave up 4 bases and J gave up 14 bases; unmatched junction bases: 5. The CDR3 sequence is 12 residues long. CDR3 residues: CASSSSGGSLHF. CDR3 DNA sequence: TGTGCCAGCAGCTCCTCAGGGGGGTCCCTCCACTTT. Using reference TRBV7-8 and TRBJ1-6 for the parts outside the CDR3, the full variable domain is GAGVSQSPRYKVAKRGQDVALRCDPISGHVSLFWYQQALGQGPEFLTYFQNEAQLDKSGLPSDRFFAERPEGSVSTLKIQRTQQEDSAVYLCASSSSGGSLHFGNGTRLTVT.

This clone has only one observation. The chain has TRBV9 and TRBJ2-7; 9 bases are shared with TRBD1. Trimming at V came to 3 bases and at J to 5 bases, leaving 9 bases not matched to a gene. Germline V lookup: CDR1 SGDLS, CDR2 YYNGEE. The CDR3 is made up of 15 amino acids. The CDR3 sequence: CASSAAATGGDEQYF. DNA of the CDR3: TGTGCCAGCAGCGCGGCGGCAACAGGGGGCGACGAGCAGTACTTC.

The J gene is TRBJ2-5, the V gene TRBV5-5, with 11 bases aligning to TRBD2. Germline V gene lookup returns CDR1 SGHKS and CDR2 YYEKEE (reference sequence). This CDR3 is 17 amino acids long. Germline trimming cut 4 bases from V and 5 bases from J; bases unmatched to any gene: 13. This chain's CDR3 is CASSPTPGLAVPETQYF. In nucleotides, the CDR3 is TGTGCCAGCAGCCCAACCCCGGGACTAGCGGTTCCGGAGACCCAGTACTTC.

The V and J genes are TRBV10-3 and TRBJ2-3; 8 positions agree with TRBD2. Germline V gene lookup returns CDR1 ENHRY and CDR2 SYGVKD. The CDR3 spans 16 residues. J lost 1 base, V lost 3 bases, and 6 bases had no gene match. The CDR3: CAISDPGRAGTDTQYF. In DNA form, the CDR3 reads TGTGCCATCAGTGACCCCGGGAGGGCCGGCACAGATACGCAGTATTTT.

V is TRBV28 and J is TRBJ2-1; the match to TRBD1 covers 10 bases. The CDR3 consists of 16 residues. V shed 4 bases, J shed 4 bases, and the junction held 7 bases outside the gene matches. Germline V gene data show CDR1 as MDHEN and CDR2 as SYDVKM. CDR3 loop: CASSSTGGPLYNEQFF. CDR3 DNA: TGTGCCAGCAGTTCGACAGGGGGCCCCCTTTACAATGAGCAGTTCTTC.

This chain connects TRBV6-5 to TRBJ2-2, with D hard to call. Per germline, CDR1 MNHEY and CDR2 SVGAGI. CDR3 size: 14 residues. Deletions cut 8 bases from V and 3 bases from J, with 13 bases between. CDR3 sequence (DNA): TGTGCCAGCGGCTCCAAGGCGGACACCGGGGAGCTGTTTTTT. Its protein product is CASGSKADTGELFF.

The gene calls are TRBV6-5 and TRBJ1-1; TRBD1 might be the D (5 bases). Trimming took off 7 bases at V and 10 bases at J, with 25 bases between the two ends. The CDR3 is 15 residues long. CDR1 is MNHEY and CDR2 is SVGAGI in the germline V gene. The DNA of the CDR3 is TGTGCCAGCAACCGGGTCGCCGGGACGGCCGGGGGAGCTTTCTTT. Translation: CASNRVAGTAGGAFF.

The V and J genes are TRBV6-1 and TRBJ2-3, with TRBD2 identical over 10 bases. The CDR3 length is 17 residues. CDR1 is MNHNS and CDR2 is SASEGT in the germline V gene. With V trimmed by 0 bases and J by 5 bases, 8 bases remained unmatched. CDR3 loop: CASSEARGLAGVDTQYF. The CDR3 DNA reads as TGTGCCAGCAGTGAAGCGAGGGGGCTAGCGGGAGTAGATACGCAGTATTTT.

This sequence joins TRBV2 and TRBJ2-5; 12 bases align to TRBD2. CDR1 and CDR2 (germline): SNHLY, FYNNEI. CDR3 length: 16 amino acids. The J segment lost 1 base and the V segment lost 7 bases, leaving 7 bases of the junction unmatched. CDR3: CASIKWGLAGQETQYF. DNA of the CDR3: TGTGCCAGCATAAAATGGGGACTAGCGGGCCAAGAGACCCAGTACTTC. Looking up the rest from reference TRBV2 and TRBJ2-5 gives the full variable domain: EPEVTQTPSHQVTQMGQEVILRCVPISNHLYFYWYRQILGQKVEFLVSFYNNEISEKSEIFDDQFSVERPDGSNFTLKIRSTKLEDSAMYFCASIKWGLAGQETQYFGPGTRLLVL.

V and J are TRBV7-8 and TRBJ1-1, with 10 bases aligning to TRBD1. With 4 bases clipped from V and 1 base from J, the junction kept 0 bases outside the gene matches. Germline values: CDR1 SGHVS, CDR2 FQNEAQ. This CDR3 comprises 14 residues. The CDR3 DNA sequence: TGTGCCAGCAGCTGGGACAGGGGGAACACTGAAGCTTTCTTT. It encodes CASSWDRGNTEAFF.

The chain links TRBV27 to TRBJ1-1, with D possibly matching TRBD1 (6 bases). Trimming removed 2 bases from V and 5 bases from J, with 12 bases in between. The CDR3 consists of 14 residues. Per the germline V gene, CDR1 is MNHEY and CDR2 is SMNVEV (reference sequence). CDR3 region: CASSLTGGRTEAFF. CDR3 nucleotides: TGTGCCAGCAGTTTAACCGGGGGGCGGACTGAAGCTTTCTTT.

On this clone itself: At the DNA level, this CDR3 is encoded by other sequences in the same sample as well. This chain links TRBV5-1 with TRBJ2-3; D gene uncertain. With 4 bases removed from V and 1 base from J, the gap between germline ends came to 10 bases. This CDR3 is built from 14 residues. From germline, CDR1 is SGHRS and CDR2 YFSETQ. The CDR3 DNA reads as TGCGCCAGCAGCCTGATGGCAGGCACAGATACGCAGTATTTT. Protein sequence: CASSLMAGTDTQYF.

The chain uses TRBV28 and TRBJ1-1, with D hard to call. Trimming removed 2 bases at V and 3 bases at J, with 7 bases between. Germline V lookup: CDR1 MDHEN, CDR2 SYDVKM. The CDR3 is 13 residues long. The CDR3 DNA follows: TGTGCCAGCAGTTTAGAGGGAGACACTGAAGCTTTCTTT. It encodes CASSLEGDTEAFF.

The genes are TRBV30 and TRBJ2-7; the D gene is possibly TRBD2 (6 bases). Trimming took 5 bases from V and 2 from J, leaving 16 bases between them. Per the germline V gene, CDR1 is GTSNPN and CDR2 is SVGIG (reference sequence). CDR3 length: 14 amino acids. CDR3 DNA sequence: TGTGCCTGGGCGGGACTTCCCACACCCTACGAGCAGTACTTC. It codes for CAWAGLPTPYEQYF.

This sequence joins TRBV6-1 and TRBJ1-1, with TRBD1 matching 7 bases. J was trimmed by 4 bases and V by 6 bases; bases with no gene match: 11. The CDR3 contains 15 residues. The germline V gene has CDR1 MNHNS and CDR2 SASEGT. The CDR3 protein is CASSLAYRGPTEAFF. Written as DNA, the CDR3 is TGTGCCAGCAGCCTAGCCTACAGGGGCCCCACTGAAGCTTTCTTT.

The rearrangement joins TRBV5-1 to TRBJ1-6, with D uncertain. From germline, CDR1 is SGHRS and CDR2 YFSETQ. V lost 1 base, J lost 9 bases, and 11 bases lay in between. The CDR3 is 14 amino acids. In DNA, the CDR3 is TGCGCCAGCAGCTTGACGTATCTATCTTCACCCCTCCACTTT. Its protein is CASSLTYLSSPLHF.

This sequence joins TRBV5-1 and TRBJ1-5; D remains ambiguous. Germline loops: CDR1 SGHRS, CDR2 YFSETQ. This CDR3 spans 14 amino acids. Between the trimmed V and J ends, which lost 1 base and 5 bases, there was a span of 10 bases. The CDR3 protein is CASSLKPQDQPQHF. Here the CDR3 DNA reads TGCGCCAGCAGCTTGAAGCCGCAGGATCAGCCCCAGCATTTT.

The rearrangement links TRBV12-3 or TRBV12-4 to TRBJ1-1; TRBD1 aligns across 7 bases. V shed 6 bases, J shed 0 bases, and the junction held 1 base outside the gene matches. There are 13 residues in the CDR3. The CDR3 bases are TGTGCCAGCAGGGGACAGATGAACACTGAAGCTTTCTTT. Translation: CASRGQMNTEAFF.

The chain combines TRBV2 with TRBJ1-2, with D tentatively TRBD1 (6 bases). Germline-derived CDR1 and CDR2 are SNHLY and FYNNEI. Trimming stripped 5 bases from V and 0 bases from J, with 16 bases between. This CDR3 has 16 amino acids. The CDR3 sequence: CASSMAGAQANYGYTF. The CDR3 DNA reads TGTGCCAGCAGTATGGCAGGGGCTCAAGCTAACTATGGCTACACCTTC.

CDR3 coding DNA: TGCGCCAGCAGCATCGGGACTAGTAGCGGCACAGATACGCAGTATTTT. It codes for CASSIGTSSGTDTQYF. The chain is built from TRBV5-1 and TRBJ2-3; 8 nucleotides match TRBD2. The CDR3 length is 16 residues. Germline V gives CDR1 SGHRS, CDR2 YFSETQ. V lost 4 bases and J lost 1; bases outside the gene matches: 8.

This sequence joins TRBV5-4 and TRBJ1-4; 8 bases match TRBD1. CDR3 size: 15 residues. CDR1 and CDR2 (germline): SGHNT, YYREEE (reference sequence). The V segment lost 4 bases and the J segment 8 bases; nucleotides outside the gene matches: 10. The CDR3 protein is CASSDRQGTVEKLFF. In DNA, the CDR3 is TGTGCCAGCAGCGATCGACAGGGGACCGTGGAAAAACTGTTTTTT.

V usage is TRBV9 and J usage is TRBJ2-2, with 7 positions matching TRBD1. V lost 8 bases and J lost 0; bases outside the gene matches: 4. The germline CDR1 and CDR2 sequences are SGDLS and YYNGEE. This CDR3 has 14 amino acids. CDR3 residues: CASGDRANTGELFF. The CDR3 DNA reads as TGTGCCAGTGGAGACAGGGCGAACACCGGGGAGCTGTTTTTT. The full variable domain, with the rest looked up from reference TRBV9 and TRBJ2-2, is DSGVTQTPKHLITATGQRVTLRCSPRSGDLSVYWYQQSLDQGLQFLIQYYNGEERAKGNILERFSAQQFPDLHSELNLSSLELGDSALYFCASGDRANTGELFFGEGSRLTVL.